The 25 T cell receptor beta chains in this list originate from one sample, sequenced in a study of beta chain features in type 1 diabetes (dated by TCRdb to the late 2010s). Receptor amplification or capture employed the immunoSEQ multiplex PCR assay. The High Capacity cDNA Reverse Transcription Kit was used to reverse transcribe all of the isolated RNA, meaning that expressed TCRB transcripts were what got sequenced. The source is immuneACCESS, and TCRdb retained only in-frame sequences with V and J called. Part of the clones is not carried over; for the studies checked, unresolved V genes explain less than half of this, and the remainder is unexplained. The sample contains fewer than 250,000 clones, 9% to 10% of them found a single time. About 0.03% of the sample belongs to the ten largest clones. The specimen was naive CD4+ T cells from blood. Interpreted using the paper, the cell subset or site label stands for: true naive CD4+ T cells. Every receptor here comes from a woman between 18 and 29 years old in good health.

V is TRBV15 and J is TRBJ1-5; D is unresolved. The V and J ends lost 5 bases and 3 bases respectively, with 11 bases between them. From germline, CDR1 is LNHNV and CDR2 YYDKDF (reference sequence). The CDR3 consists of 14 residues. The CDR3 loop reads CATSAGSTNQPQHF. CDR3 DNA sequence: TGTGCCACCAGCGCAGGTTCTACCAATCAGCCCCAGCATTTT.

This clone was seen only a few times. Here the CDR3 DNA reads TGTGCCAGCTCATGGGACTCGAGCTCCTACAATGAGCAGTTCTTC. This sequence encodes CASSWDSSSYNEQFF. The chain joins TRBV18 to TRBJ2-1, with D possibly TRBD2 on 6 matching bases. The germline V and J ends were trimmed by 5 bases and 0 bases, with 11 bases remaining between them. The CDR3 runs 15 residues. Germline V gene data show CDR1 as KGHSH and CDR2 as LQKENI. Based on the CDR3 plus reference TRBV18 and TRBJ2-1, the full variable domain is NAGVMQNPRHLVRRRGQEARLRCSPMKGHSHVYWYRQLPEEGLKFMVYLQKENIIDESGMPKERFSAEFPKEGPSILRIQQVVRGDSAAYFCASSWDSSSYNEQFFGPGTRLTVL.

Worth noting for this clone: At one of its ends the junction is not consistent with the germline gene, which may arise from a read error. As DNA, the CDR3 is TGTGCCTGGAGTGTGGACAGCCATCTGTCCTCCGAGCAGTACTTC. It encodes CAWSVDSHLSSEQYF. The chain links TRBV30 to TRBJ2-7, with D possibly TRBD1 on 6 matching bases. This CDR3 has 15 residues. Germline loops: CDR1 GTSNPN, CDR2 SVGIG (reference sequence).

In its sample, this clone was seen a few times. The rearrangement uses TRBV6-5 and TRBJ2-6; D remains unclear. V shed 10 bases and J shed 13 bases, with 11 bases lying between them. CDR3 size: 10 residues. The germline gives CDR1 MNHEY, CDR2 SVGAGI. The CDR3 sequence: CATRSVVLTF. CDR3 DNA: TGTGCCACCCGCTCGGTAGTCCTGACTTTC.

This clone has a handful of counts. This chain links TRBV6-6 with TRBJ1-2, with 10 bases lining up with TRBD1. The V segment lost 5 bases and the J segment 7 bases; nucleotides outside the gene matches: 4. The CDR3 is made up of 13 amino acids. Germline V gives CDR1 MNHNY, CDR2 SVGAGI (reference sequence). The CDR3 is CASSPRTGGGYTF. DNA of the CDR3: TGTGCCAGCAGTCCTCGGACAGGGGGTGGCTACACCTTC.

The chain combines TRBV6-5 with TRBJ1-1; D unresolved. The CDR3 extends over 12 amino acids. The germline gives CDR1 MNHEY, CDR2 SVGAGI. The V and J ends lost 6 bases and 5 bases respectively, with 10 bases between them. The CDR3 reads CASSRSRTEAFF. CDR3 sequence (DNA): TGTGCCAGCAGCCGTTCGAGGACTGAAGCTTTCTTT.

This clone was picked up a small number of times. This chain uses TRBV7-2 with TRBJ1-6, with D perhaps matching TRBD1 (5 bases). Trimming removed 0 bases at V and 6 bases at J, with 12 bases between. The germline V gene encodes CDR1 SGHTA and CDR2 FQGNSA. This CDR3 is built from 16 residues. CDR3 in amino acids: CASSLAPGMTNSPLHF. The DNA of the CDR3 is TGTGCCAGCAGCTTAGCACCAGGGATGACTAATTCACCCCTCCACTTT.

This clone appeared a few times. The gene calls are TRBV4-1 and TRBJ1-6; 8 bases map to TRBD1. The CDR3 totals 15 residues. Per germline, CDR1 MGHRA and CDR2 YSYEKL. Losses at the gene ends were 4 bases for V and 10 bases for J; bases not matched to a gene: 9. CDR3 DNA sequence: TGCGCCAGCAGCCTCATGACAGGGGTTGTCTCACCCCTCCACTTT. It translates to CASSLMTGVVSPLHF.

The chain combines TRBV2 with TRBJ2-5, with TRBD2 as a possible D gene (5 bases). The ends were cut back, 6 bases at V and 0 bases at J, with 11 bases in the middle. Germline-derived CDR1 and CDR2 are SNHLY and FYNNEI. The CDR3 runs 14 residues. CDR3 protein: CASRSSLDQETQYF. The CDR3 DNA is TGTGCCAGCAGGAGCTCACTAGACCAAGAGACCCAGTACTTC.

This clone was detected only a few times. This chain connects TRBV4-2 to TRBJ2-3; TRBD2 might be the D (7 bases). The CDR3 has 16 amino acids. Germline assignment: CDR1 LGHNA and CDR2 YNFKEQ. V dropped 0 bases and J dropped 5 bases, with 15 bases sitting between them. The CDR3 protein is CASSQDRGGGGDTQYF. The CDR3 coding sequence is TGTGCCAGCAGCCAAGATCGGGGAGGGGGGGGAGATACGCAGTATTTT.

This clone was counted only a few times. The chain carries TRBV5-1 and TRBJ2-2; tentatively, D is TRBD1 (6 bases). The CDR3 extends over 15 amino acids. CDR1 and CDR2 from the germline V gene are SGHRS and YFSETQ. The V end was cut by 4 bases, the J end by 4 bases, with 14 bases between. For the CDR3, the DNA is TGCGCCAGCAGCAACCTCCAGGGGTCCACCGGGGAGCTGTTTTTT. This encodes CASSNLQGSTGELFF.

The genes are TRBV6-5 and TRBJ1-3; D is unresolved. CDR1 is MNHEY and CDR2 is SVGAGI in the germline V gene. Trimming removed 0 bases at V and 0 bases at J, with 9 bases between. The CDR3 has 16 amino acids. CDR3 protein: CASSYSSSSSGNTIYF. The DNA of the CDR3 is TGTGCCAGCAGTTACTCGAGTTCGAGCTCTGGAAACACCATATATTTT.

This clone was seen more than once but under ten times. This chain uses TRBV19 with TRBJ2-1; TRBD2 aligns across 7 bases. V lost 5 bases to trimming and J lost 0 bases; unmatched junction nucleotides: 7. This CDR3 has 16 residues. Germline V lookup: CDR1 LNHDA, CDR2 SQIVND (reference sequence). CDR3 nucleotides: TGTGCCAGTAGTGACCCCGGGAGGAGCTCCTACAATGAGCAGTTCTTC. Amino acids: CASSDPGRSSYNEQFF.

There are a few counts of this clone. The chain employs TRBV10-3 and TRBJ2-6; unclear D gene. The CDR3 sequence is 15 residues long. CDR1 and CDR2 (germline): ENHRY, SYGVKD. V dropped 2 bases and J dropped 0 bases, with 5 bases sitting between them. CDR3 in amino acids: CAISEGRSGANVLTF. In DNA, the CDR3 is TGTGCCATCAGTGAGGGGCGCTCTGGGGCCAACGTCCTGACTTTC.

The CDR3 sequence: CSALGGETQYF. The CDR3 bases are TGCAGTGCTTTGGGGGGGGAGACCCAGTACTTC. The chain links TRBV20-1 to TRBJ2-5; the match to TRBD2 covers 7 bases. The CDR3 length is 11 residues. Per the germline V gene, CDR1 is DFQATT and CDR2 is SNEGSKA (reference sequence). The V gene end was trimmed by 5 bases and the J gene end by 5 bases; junction bases not matched to a gene: 2.

This chain uses TRBV11-1 with TRBJ2-3; D is possibly TRBD2 (5 bases). The CDR3 length is 17 residues. The V and J ends lost 0 bases and 4 bases respectively, with 17 bases between them. Germline V lookup: CDR1 SGHAT, CDR2 FQDESV (reference sequence). Here the CDR3 reads CASSLARGSNIADTQYF. The DNA for the CDR3 is TGTGCCAGCAGCTTAGCACGAGGGAGTAATATTGCAGATACGCAGTATTTT.

This clone was counted a few times. This chain joins TRBV19 and TRBJ1-2, with a tentative D call TRBD1 (5 bases). CDR1 is LNHDA, CDR2 SQIVND, per germline (reference sequence). The V gene lost 7 bases and the J gene lost 4 bases, with 16 bases spanning the gap. The CDR3 totals 14 residues. This chain's CDR3 is CASTTNGGGYGYTF. As DNA, the CDR3 is TGTGCCAGTACCACAAACGGGGGTGGCTATGGCTACACCTTC.

The rearrangement links TRBV5-4 to TRBJ1-2, with 8 bases aligning to TRBD1. The CDR3 is made up of 13 amino acids. Germline V gene sequence: CDR1 SGHNT, CDR2 YYREEE (reference sequence). Unmatched junction bases numbered 7, after V lost 4 bases and J lost 8 bases. This CDR3 is CASSRDRGYGYTF. DNA of the CDR3: TGTGCCAGCAGCCGCGACAGGGGTTACGGCTACACCTTC.

The CDR3 loop is CAWSVGGGGLKGTQYF. CDR3 DNA sequence: TGTGCCTGGAGTGTTGGAGGGGGGGGCCTCAAAGGTACGCAGTATTTT. This rearrangement joins TRBV30 to TRBJ2-3; D is possibly TRBD2 (7 bases). The ends were cut back, 0 bases at V and 8 bases at J, with 21 bases in the middle. The CDR3 spans 16 residues. Per the germline V gene, CDR1 is GTSNPN and CDR2 is SVGIG (reference sequence).

This clone occurred a few times. The rearrangement links TRBV30 to TRBJ1-1; 7 positions match TRBD1. The germline V gene has CDR1 GTSNPN and CDR2 SVGIG (reference sequence). CDR3 length equals 14 residues. V shed 3 bases and J 1 base; nucleotides not matched to a gene: 5. CDR3 protein: CAWRRDSQNTEAFF. The CDR3 DNA reads TGTGCCTGGAGGCGGGACAGTCAGAACACTGAAGCTTTCTTT.

The chain carries TRBV7-9 and TRBJ2-3, with D tentatively TRBD1 (6 bases). The V end lost 4 bases, the J end lost 11 bases, and 19 bases lay between the germline ends. This CDR3 has 14 amino acids. The germline gives CDR1 SEHNR, CDR2 FQNEAQ (reference sequence). CDR3 residues: CASSSRQATREQYF. The CDR3 DNA reads as TGTGCCAGCAGCTCCCGACAGGCTACTAGAGAGCAGTATTTT. The full variable domain, completed using reference TRBV7-9 and TRBJ2-3, is DTGVSQNPRHKITKRGQNVTFRCDPISEHNRLYWYRQTLGQGPEFLTYFQNEAQLEKSRLLSDRFSAERPKGSFSTLEIQRTEQGDSAMYLCASSSRQATREQYFGPGTRLTVL.

This sequence joins TRBV10-3 and TRBJ1-5, with D maybe TRBD1 (6 bases). Germline loops: CDR1 ENHRY, CDR2 SYGVKD. The CDR3 extends over 14 amino acids. V was pared by 3 bases and J by 1 base, with 7 bases between. The CDR3 DNA reads as TGTGCCATCAGTGAAGGGGGAAGCAATCAGCCCCAGCATTTT. It yields the protein CAISEGGSNQPQHF.

In this sample, this clone turned up a few times. This sequence joins TRBV29-1 and TRBJ2-6, with 9 bases lining up with TRBD1. Germline CDR1 reads SQVTM; CDR2 reads ANQGSEA. V gave up 4 bases and J gave up 1 base; unmatched junction bases: 5. The CDR3 is 16 amino acids. As DNA, the CDR3 is TGCAGCGTTGTGGGGACAGGGCAATCTGGGGCCAACGTCCTGACTTTC. It codes for CSVVGTGQSGANVLTF.

This clone was seen many times. The chain is built from TRBV7-9 and TRBJ2-5; D is uncertain. CDR1 and CDR2 (germline): SEHNR, FQNEAQ (reference sequence). The CDR3 contains 15 residues. The V end was cut by 6 bases, the J end by 4 bases, with 18 bases between. CDR3 in DNA: TGTGCCAGCAGTCCCTCGTCCGGAGTTGGAGAGACCCAGTACTTC. This gives the protein CASSPSSGVGETQYF.

This clone was seen a few times. This rearrangement joins TRBV10-3 to TRBJ2-7; 8 nucleotides agree with TRBD1. The length of the CDR3 is 12 residues. V trimming: 6 bases; J trimming: 4 bases; junction bases outside the gene matches: 2. CDR1 and CDR2 from the germline V gene are ENHRY and SYGVKD. For the CDR3, the DNA is TGTGCCATCAGACAGGGGGAGTACGAGCAGTACTTC. The encoded protein is CAIRQGEYEQYF.